The 30 T cell receptor beta chains presented below share a single source sample, sequenced in a study of T-cell memory formation after mild COVID-19. TCRdb called the 5' RACE reads again in MiXCR, with one record for every CDR3 protein. Here the sample spans some 490,000 distinct CDR3 sequences, about 20% being singletons. The sequenced material came from PBMCs or a T cell subset sorted from them (not recorded which). These receptors originate from an adult woman who had mild COVID-19 (a few samples of this study predate the infection). Cell type and time point are not known.

The V and J genes are TRBV7-6 and TRBJ2-5, with no clear D. The ends were cut back, 5 bases at V and 2 bases at J, with 15 bases in the middle. This CDR3 is built from 15 residues. The germline CDR1 and CDR2 sequences are SGHVS and FNYEAQ. The CDR3 here is CASSPIHSSQETQYF. CDR3 DNA sequence: TGTGCCAGCAGCCCAATACACAGCAGTCAAGAGACCCAGTACTTC.

This chain joins TRBV29-1 and TRBJ1-2; D is perhaps TRBD1 (6 bases). This CDR3 spans 13 amino acids. V was clipped by 2 bases and J by 8 bases, with 15 bases between them. Per the germline V gene, CDR1 is SQVTM and CDR2 is ANQGSEA. CDR3 bases: TGCAGCGTTGAACAGGGGCCTAAGGCCGGCTACACCTTC. This sequence encodes CSVEQGPKAGYTF.

The genes are TRBV21-1 and TRBJ2-1. TRBV21-1 is flagged as a pseudogene. CDR3 size: 15 residues. The DNA for the CDR3 is TGTGCCAGCAGCAAAATGACGGACTCCTACAATGAGCAGTTCTTC. Translating it yields CASSKMTDSYNEQFF.

This chain uses TRBV10-3 with TRBJ2-7, with D tentatively TRBD1 or TRBD2 (5 bases each). CDR1 and CDR2 from the germline V gene are ENHRY and SYGVKD. The CDR3 sequence is 13 residues long. V dropped 7 bases and J dropped 1 base, with 11 bases sitting between them. The CDR3 DNA reads as TGTGCCATCAACCTGGGACCTTCCTACGAGCAGTACTTC. Translation gives CAINLGPSYEQYF.

The chain combines TRBV6-5 with TRBJ2-1; maybe TRBD2 (6 bases). In germline, CDR1 is MNHEY, CDR2 SVGAGI. V gave up 4 bases and J gave up 9 bases, with 19 bases separating them. The CDR3 has 15 amino acids. This CDR3 is CASSWGGGVPSEQFF. In DNA form, the CDR3 reads TGTGCCAGCAGTTGGGGCGGAGGGGTGCCATCTGAGCAGTTCTTC.

This clonotype showed up just a few times. The V and J genes are TRBV6-5 and TRBJ1-2; 7 bases are a match to TRBD1. V was clipped by 0 bases and J by 10 bases; unmatched bases: 11. CDR1 is MNHEY, CDR2 SVGAGI, per germline. The CDR3 loop spans 15 amino acids. The chain's CDR3 is CASSYSTGQPKDYTF. The CDR3 DNA follows: TGTGCCAGCAGTTACTCGACGGGACAGCCAAAAGACTACACCTTC.

The chain uses TRBV25-1 and TRBJ1-1; 7 bases fit TRBD1. CDR1 is MGHDK and CDR2 is SYGVNS in the germline V gene. The CDR3 is 13 amino acids. The junction had 7 bases not matched to a gene; V was cut back by 9 bases and J by 3 bases. As DNA, the CDR3 is TGTGCCAGTAAAGCCACAGGGGACACTGAAGCTTTCTTT. It encodes CASKATGDTEAFF.

This clonotype was counted only a few times. This chain links TRBV13 with TRBJ2-1, with D unresolved. The CDR3 covers 13 residues. V was pared by 5 bases and J by 4 bases, with 9 bases between. CDR1 PRHDT and CDR2 FYEKMQ come from the germline V gene (reference sequence). CDR3 DNA: TGTGCCAGCAGCCCCACAGAGTACAATGAGCAGTTCTTC. Amino acids: CASSPTEYNEQFF.

This clonotype was recorded many times. The J gene is TRBJ2-3, the V gene TRBV30, with 8 nucleotides matching TRBD2. With V trimmed by 3 bases and J by 5 bases, 7 bases remained unmatched. Germline lookup yields CDR1 GTSNPN and CDR2 SVGIG (reference sequence). The CDR3 is 14 amino acids. The CDR3 spells CAWRGTSLRDTQYF. In DNA form, the CDR3 reads TGTGCCTGGAGGGGGACTAGTCTCAGAGATACGCAGTATTTT.

The rearrangement joins TRBV27 to TRBJ2-2, with 12 bases aligning to TRBD2. The CDR3 is 17 residues long. V shed 4 bases, J shed 2 bases, and the junction held 5 bases outside the gene matches. The germline V gene has CDR1 MNHEY and CDR2 SMNVEV (reference sequence). CDR3 in DNA: TGTGCCAGCAGTTCGACTAGCGGGAGACCAAACACCGGGGAGCTGTTTTTT. This codes for CASSSTSGRPNTGELFF.

The J gene is TRBJ1-5, the V gene TRBV13; D remains unclear. The V end lost 0 bases, the J end lost 3 bases, and 6 bases lay between the germline ends. The CDR3 totals 14 residues. Germline CDR1 reads PRHDT; CDR2 reads FYEKMQ (reference sequence). CDR3 in DNA: TGTGCCAGCAGCTTAGGAGGGAACAATCAGCCCCAGCATTTT. It is translated as CASSLGGNNQPQHF.

This clonotype was seen just once. The genes are TRBV29-1 and TRBJ2-4; 9 bases map to TRBD1. V trimming: 6 bases; J trimming: 7 bases; junction bases outside the gene matches: 10. CDR3 size: 14 residues. From germline, CDR1 is SQVTM and CDR2 ANQGSEA. For the CDR3, the DNA is TGCAGCGTGCCAGAGGGGACAGGGATGAACATTCAGTACTTC. It is translated as CSVPEGTGMNIQYF.

This chain connects TRBV11-2 to TRBJ2-3; no clear D gene. CDR3 length equals 14 residues. In germline, CDR1 is SGHAT, CDR2 FQNNGV. The V end lost 0 bases, the J end lost 10 bases, and 14 bases lay between the germline ends. The CDR3 spells CASSLDSAPPSQYF. The CDR3 DNA follows: TGTGCCAGCAGCTTAGACTCAGCTCCCCCCTCGCAGTATTTT.

The V and J genes are TRBV20-1 and TRBJ1-1; D is unclear. CDR3 length: 16 amino acids. Deletions cut 6 bases from V and 5 bases from J, with 25 bases between. Germline V gives CDR1 DFQATT, CDR2 SNEGSKA (reference sequence). CDR3 DNA sequence: TGCAGTGCGATTGTGGAAGGGTTAGTGAGAGGGACTGAAGCTTTCTTT. Its protein is CSAIVEGLVRGTEAFF.

This rearrangement joins TRBV21-1 to TRBJ1-6; the table gives TRBD1 as D, unverified against the DNA. TRBV21-1 is termed a pseudogene. The CDR3 covers 16 residues. The CDR3 is CASRPDRGRYNSPLHF. CDR3 coding DNA: TGTGCCAGCAGGCCGGACAGGGGTAGATATAATTCACCCCTCCACTTT.

This clonotype was seen repeatedly, ten times or more. V gene TRBV2 combines with J gene TRBJ1-1; D unresolved. V lost 3 bases, J lost 0 bases, and 5 bases lay in between. The CDR3 consists of 13 residues. The germline CDR1 and CDR2 sequences are SNHLY and FYNNEI. For the CDR3, the DNA is TGTGCCAGCAGTGACACCATGAACACTGAAGCTTTCTTT. It yields the protein CASSDTMNTEAFF.

In this sample, this clonotype turned up many times. V is TRBV19 and J is TRBJ2-7, with 7 bases matching TRBD1. Looked up from germline, CDR1 is LNHDA and CDR2 is SQIVND (reference sequence). The CDR3 totals 15 residues. J lost 1 base, V lost 4 bases, and 7 bases had no gene match. CDR3 sequence: CASSSYEGASYEQYF. In DNA form, the CDR3 reads TGTGCCAGTAGTAGCTATGAGGGGGCTTCCTACGAGCAGTACTTC.

The gene calls are TRBV29-1 and TRBJ2-1, with 7 bases identical to TRBD2. The CDR3 sequence is 16 residues long. V was pared by 3 bases and J by 5 bases, with 13 bases of the junction left unmatched. The germline CDR1 and CDR2 sequences are SQVTM and ANQGSEA. CDR3 nucleotide sequence: TGCAGCGTTGACGCGGGAGTAGCGGACAACAACAATGAGCAGTTCTTC. Its protein is CSVDAGVADNNNEQFF.

This rearrangement joins TRBV6-5 to TRBJ2-1; weak D call: TRBD1 (6 bases). Germline V gene sequence: CDR1 MNHEY, CDR2 SVGAGI. The V end lost 0 bases, the J end lost 4 bases, and 10 bases lay between the germline ends. This CDR3 contains 15 residues. For the CDR3, the DNA is TGTGCCAGCAGTTACTCGAGACAGGCATACAATGAGCAGTTCTTC. This sequence encodes CASSYSRQAYNEQFF.

This chain joins TRBV20-1 and TRBJ1-5, with D possibly TRBD1 on 6 matching bases. With 7 bases removed from V and 4 bases from J, the gap between germline ends came to 17 bases. This CDR3 is built from 14 residues. The germline V gene has CDR1 DFQATT and CDR2 SNEGSKA (reference sequence). The CDR3 DNA sequence: TGCAGTGTTTTAACGGGTGGGACAAATCAGCCCCAGCATTTT. Amino acids: CSVLTGGTNQPQHF.

This clonotype was detected only a few times. The V gene is TRBV19, the J gene TRBJ2-4; D unresolved. The CDR3 contains 12 residues. CDR1 and CDR2 from the germline V gene are LNHDA and SQIVND (reference sequence). V shed 4 bases and J shed 7 bases, with 8 bases lying between them. The CDR3, as DNA: TGTGCCAGTAGTAACCGATGGAACATTCAGTACTTC. Translation: CASSNRWNIQYF.

In its sample, this clonotype was seen many times. This rearrangement joins TRBV12-3 or TRBV12-4 to TRBJ1-1, with D perhaps matching TRBD1 (5 bases). Deletions cut 3 bases from V and 4 bases from J, with 9 bases between. The CDR3 runs to 13 residues. The chain's CDR3 is CASSFGGGTEAFF. In nucleotides, the CDR3 is TGTGCCAGCAGTTTTGGCGGGGGCACTGAAGCTTTCTTT.

The chain joins TRBV6-5 to TRBJ2-1; D not certain. V gave up 6 bases and J gave up 7 bases, with 16 bases separating them. Germline V gene sequence: CDR1 MNHEY, CDR2 SVGAGI. CDR3 length: 14 amino acids. DNA for the CDR3: TGTGCCAGCAGCCCCCGGCGAGCGAGTAATGAGCAGTTCTTC. This encodes CASSPRRASNEQFF.

This chain uses TRBV7-6 with TRBJ2-3; 7 nucleotides match TRBD2. The germline gives CDR1 SGHVS, CDR2 FNYEAQ. The J segment lost 2 bases and the V segment lost 0 bases, leaving 8 bases of the junction unmatched. This CDR3 contains 17 residues. The CDR3 reads CASSLALVGGITDTQYF. In nucleotides, the CDR3 is TGTGCCAGCAGCTTAGCCTTAGTGGGAGGGATCACAGATACGCAGTATTTT.

The chain employs TRBV5-4 and TRBJ2-7; TRBD1 agrees at 7 bases. V lost 2 bases and J lost 4; bases outside the gene matches: 9. Per germline, CDR1 SGHNT and CDR2 YYREEE (reference sequence). The CDR3 is made up of 15 amino acids. CDR3 region: CASSFAPGQQYEQYF. The CDR3 region has the DNA TGTGCCAGCAGCTTCGCCCCGGGACAGCAATACGAGCAGTACTTC. Full variable domain (outside the CDR3, taken from reference TRBV5-4 and TRBJ2-7): ETGVTQSPTHLIKTRGQQVTLRCSSQSGHNTVSWYQQALGQGPQFIFQYYREEENGRGNFPPRFSGLQFPNYSSELNVNALELDDSALYLCASSFAPGQQYEQYFGPGTRLTVT.

The chain couples TRBV20-1 to TRBJ2-2; D not resolved. Germline lookup yields CDR1 DFQATT and CDR2 SNEGSKA (reference sequence). This CDR3 spans 14 amino acids. V lost 0 bases, J lost 0 bases, and 5 bases lay in between. The CDR3 DNA sequence: TGCAGTGCTAGAGACGGCGCGAACACCGGGGAGCTGTTTTTT. Protein sequence: CSARDGANTGELFF.

This clonotype was counted ten times or more. This CDR3 is CASSFGVGETQYF. CDR3 nucleotide sequence: TGTGCCAGCAGTTTTGGGGTGGGGGAGACCCAGTACTTC. V is TRBV12-3 or TRBV12-4 and J is TRBJ2-5; D gene ambiguous. Trimming took off 3 bases at V and 5 bases at J, with 10 bases between the two ends. The CDR3 is made up of 13 amino acids.

The chain is built from TRBV12-3 or TRBV12-4 and TRBJ2-1; 8 nucleotides line up with TRBD2. The CDR3 loop spans 13 amino acids. V lost 1 base and J lost 10; bases outside the gene matches: 3. CDR3 bases: TGTGCCAGCAGTTTAGGGGCTAGCGGGGAGCAGTTCTTC. Translating gives CASSLGASGEQFF.

This clonotype came up many times. The chain has TRBV3-1 and TRBJ2-3, with no clear D. CDR1 and CDR2 from the germline V gene are LGHDT and YNNKEL (reference sequence). CDR3 size: 12 residues. Between the trimmed V and J ends, which lost 4 bases and 4 bases, there was a span of 6 bases. The CDR3 protein is CASSPRPDTQYF. As DNA, the CDR3 is TGTGCCAGCAGCCCCCGGCCAGATACGCAGTATTTT.

This clonotype was seen only a few times. The chain has TRBV2 and TRBJ2-7; 7 nucleotides line up with TRBD1. The V and J ends lost 3 bases and 2 bases, in that order; junction bases with no gene match: 1. The CDR3 is made up of 13 amino acids. In germline, CDR1 is SNHLY, CDR2 FYNNEI. This chain's CDR3 is CASSDQGAYEQYF. The CDR3 nucleotides are TGTGCCAGCAGTGATCAGGGGGCCTACGAGCAGTACTTC.